This TCR beta chain was documented in a study of vaccination and CD4 T cells after COVID-19. Time point here: late sampling 161 to 241 days after vaccination in three convalescent patients. Documented treatment: approximately 11-day PBMC culture with coronavirus spike peptide pools or control peptides (ViraFEST assay). CDR3 size: 14 residues. The junction had 7 bases not matched to a gene; V was cut back by 0 bases and J by 11 bases. The V gene's germline CDR1 is DFQATT and CDR2 SNEGSKA (reference sequence). With the Oncomine TCR Beta short-read assay, DNA from cultured CD4+ T cells was sequenced. TCRdb re-derived calls from the PCR reads in MiXCR, one entry per CDR3 protein. The data hold about 25,000 distinct CDR3 sequences, with less than 40% observed a single time. Turning to this clonotype: The antigen is not known.

The sequence was collected from a human donor who had recovered from COVID-19. The sample in question was CD4+ T cells from blood, cultured in vitro, obtained about 7 months after SARS-CoV-2 vaccination. The chain is built from TRBV20-1 and TRBJ2-7; 13 bases match TRBD2. The CDR3 DNA reads TGCAGTGCTAGAGATGTCGGACTAGCGGGAGTGGAGTACTTC. Translated: CSARDVGLAGVEYF.